This TCR beta chain was identified during a study of cytomegalovirus exposure and HLA in healthy donors. Germline loops: CDR1 SGHRS, CDR2 YFSETQ. Between the trimmed V and J ends, which lost 6 bases and 1 base, there was a span of 13 bases. This CDR3 is built from 14 residues. This clone was observed a handful of times. PCR used 60 Vbeta primers and 13 Jbeta primers. Repertoires were generated with immunoSEQ multiplex PCR, while TCRdb's copy carries only in-frame clones and drops some. The table has approximately 150,000 clones, 68% seen once. This receptor was identified in a woman aged 18-29 years in good health and CMV-seropositive. Sample: PBMCs. This chain links TRBV5-1 with TRBJ1-2, with D unresolved. The CDR3 region is CASIRGGLNYGYTF. Here the CDR3 DNA reads TGCGCCAGCATACGGGGAGGACTTAACTATGGCTACACCTTC.